This T cell receptor (beta chain) was obtained from a study of blood T cell repertoires in COVID-19. At the level of the study: Sources were T cells, B-cell-depleted T cells, or PBMCs; the material itself was cDNA or gDNA.

This clone was seen only a few times. In the authors' methods: Reference gene primer amplification yielded estimated nucleated cell counts. Only in-frame clones appear in the TCRdb table, and some are missing; sequencing was by immunoSEQ multiplex PCR. Clone size and the V and J calls come from that table; the DNA yielded D and trimming. This sample has some 250,000 clones, with 75% to 90% found just once. CDR3 size: 16 residues. Germline V gives CDR1 LNHDA, CDR2 SQIVND (reference sequence). The V end was cut by 3 bases, the J end by 0 bases, with 12 bases between. Enrolled through a virtual design, the participants were between roughly 18 and 90 years of age and came from 24 US areas. Before being deemed recovered, Cohort 3 donors had two negative PCRs, clearance, or symptom resolution.

The sequenced sample consisted of PBMCs or T cells enriched from blood (not recorded which). The gene calls are TRBV19 and TRBJ1-3; a weak D match, TRBD1 (6 bases). The sequence was obtained from a woman between 50 and 59 years old who had recovered from COVID-19. The CDR3 here is CASSIDRPYSGNTIYF. The CDR3 bases are TGTGCCAGTAGTATCGACAGGCCCTACTCTGGAAACACCATATATTTT.